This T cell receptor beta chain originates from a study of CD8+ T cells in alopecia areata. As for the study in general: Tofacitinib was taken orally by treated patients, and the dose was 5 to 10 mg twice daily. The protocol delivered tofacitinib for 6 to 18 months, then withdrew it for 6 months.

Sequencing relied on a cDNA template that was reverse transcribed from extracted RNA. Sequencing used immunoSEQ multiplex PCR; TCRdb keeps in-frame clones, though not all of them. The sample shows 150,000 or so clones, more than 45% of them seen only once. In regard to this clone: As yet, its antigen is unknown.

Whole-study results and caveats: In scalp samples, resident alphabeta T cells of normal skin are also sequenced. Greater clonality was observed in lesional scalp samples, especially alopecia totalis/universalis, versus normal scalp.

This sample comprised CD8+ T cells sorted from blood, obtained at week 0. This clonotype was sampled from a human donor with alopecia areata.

As DNA, the CDR3 is TGCGCCAGCTGGGATTCAACTGACGAGCAGTACTTC. Protein: CASWDSTDEQYF. The chain carries TRBV10-2 and TRBJ2-7; D gene unclear. With 8 bases removed from V and 5 bases from J, the gap between germline ends came to 13 bases. Per the germline V gene, CDR1 is WSHSY and CDR2 is SAAADI. The length of the CDR3 is 12 residues.